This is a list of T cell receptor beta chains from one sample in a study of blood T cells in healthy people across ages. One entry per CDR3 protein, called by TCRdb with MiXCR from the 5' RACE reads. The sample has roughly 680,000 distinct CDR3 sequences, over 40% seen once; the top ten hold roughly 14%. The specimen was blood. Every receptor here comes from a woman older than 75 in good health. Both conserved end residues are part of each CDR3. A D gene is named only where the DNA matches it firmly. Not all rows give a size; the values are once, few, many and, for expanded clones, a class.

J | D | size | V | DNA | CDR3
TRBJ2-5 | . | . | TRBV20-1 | TGCAGTGGACTCCGGAGCAAAGAGACCCAGTACTTC | CSGLRSKETQYF
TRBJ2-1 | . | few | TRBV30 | TGTGCCGTGGTTAGCTCCTACAATGAGCAGTTCTTC | CAVVSSYNEQFF
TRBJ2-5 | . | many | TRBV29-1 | TGCAGCGTTGACTGGGGTTTCGGAGAGACCCAGTACTTC | CSVDWGFGETQYF
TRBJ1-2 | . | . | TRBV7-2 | TGTGCCAGCAGCTTATTTTCGGCCTATGGCTACACCTTC | CASSLFSAYGYTF
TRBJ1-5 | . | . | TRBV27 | TGTGCCAGCAGCCCCCCAGGGGATCAGCCCCAGCATTTT | CASSPPGDQPQHF
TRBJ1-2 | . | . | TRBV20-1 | TGCAGTGCTAGAGAGGGTGGCTCCTATGGCTACACCTTC | CSAREGGSYGYTF
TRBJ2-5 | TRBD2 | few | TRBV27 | TGTGCCAGCAGTATTAGCGGGAGCGTATCCCAAGAGACCCAGTACTTC | CASSISGSVSQETQYF
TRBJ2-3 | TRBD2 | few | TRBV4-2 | TGTGCCAGCAGCCTCCTAGCGGGGGGAGGCGCAGATACGCAGTATTTT | CASSLLAGGGADTQYF
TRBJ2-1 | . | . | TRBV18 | TGTGCCAGCTCACGATCCCAGGAAGGACGCGAGCAGTTCTTC | CASSRSQEGREQFF
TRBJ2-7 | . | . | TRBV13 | TGTGCCAGCAGCTCCCTCGACAGCGTCACCTACAATGAGCAGTACTTC | CASSSLDSVTYNEQYF
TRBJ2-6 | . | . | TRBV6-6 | TGTGCCAGCATTCTCGCTTCGGTAACTGGGGCCAACGTCCTGACTTTC | CASILASVTGANVLTF
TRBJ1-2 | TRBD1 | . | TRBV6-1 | TGTGCCAGCAGTACGACTGAAACAGGGGGCCTTGGCTACACCTTC | CASSTTETGGLGYTF
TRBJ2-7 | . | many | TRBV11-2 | TGTGCCAGCAGCTTAGGGCCCTCCTCCGGGTCCAGCTCCTACGAGCAGTACTTC | CASSLGPSSGSSSYEQYF
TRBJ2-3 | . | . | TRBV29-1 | TGCAGCGTTGACCCCTCGGGGGCGGCAGATACGCAGTATTTT | CSVDPSGAADTQYF
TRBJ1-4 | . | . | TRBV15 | TGTGCCACCAGCAGCCAATTTAGAGAGGGGATTAACGAAAAACTGTTTTTT | CATSSQFREGINEKLFF
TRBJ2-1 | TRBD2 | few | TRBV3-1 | TGTGCCAGCAGCCAAGAGACTAGCGGGAGGGCACAAATTGCCTACAATGAGCAGTTCTTC | CASSQETSGRAQIAYNEQFF
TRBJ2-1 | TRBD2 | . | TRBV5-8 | TGTGCCAGCAGCTTGGCACTAGCGGGAGACGATGAGCAGTTCTTC | CASSLALAGDDEQFF
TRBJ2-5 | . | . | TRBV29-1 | TGCAGCGTTGTACTAGGGAAAACCGAGGGAGAGACCCAGTACTTC | CSVVLGKTEGETQYF
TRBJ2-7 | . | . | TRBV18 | TGTGCCAGCTCACCCAGGGACCATGGGACCTACGAGCAGTACTTC | CASSPRDHGTYEQYF
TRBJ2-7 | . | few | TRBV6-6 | TGTGCCAGCAGTCCCACGGACAGTAATTACGGGGAGCAGTACTTC | CASSPTDSNYGEQYF
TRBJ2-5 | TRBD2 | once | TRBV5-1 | TGCGCCAGCAGCCCAACTAGCGGCAAAGAGACCCAGTACTTC | CASSPTSGKETQYF
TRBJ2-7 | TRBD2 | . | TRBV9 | TGTGCCAGCAGCGTAGGTAGCGGGAGGTGCGAGCAGTACTTC | CASSVGSGRCEQYF
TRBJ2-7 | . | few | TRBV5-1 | TGCGCCAGCAGCTTGGCGGTAGGAGACGAGCAGTACTTC | CASSLAVGDEQYF
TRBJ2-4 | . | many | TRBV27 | TGTGCCAGCAGTCCTTCCCGCATTAACATTCAGTACTTC | CASSPSRINIQYF
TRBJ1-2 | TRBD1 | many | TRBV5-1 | TGCGCCAGCAGTCCTGGGACAGGGAAAGGAAACAGGGATGGCTACACCTTC | CASSPGTGKGNRDGYTF
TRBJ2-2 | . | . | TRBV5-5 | TGTGCCAGCAGCTTCCACAGCGCCGGAGAGCTGTTTTTT | CASSFHSAGELFF
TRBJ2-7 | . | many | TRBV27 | TGTGCCAGCAGTTTTCCGGGACGCCTTTACGAGCAGTACTTC | CASSFPGRLYEQYF
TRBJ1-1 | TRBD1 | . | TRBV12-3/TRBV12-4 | TGTGCCAGCAGTCCCGCAGCCGGGACAGGGGGCGCAGCTTTCTTT | CASSPAAGTGGAAFF
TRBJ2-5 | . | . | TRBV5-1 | TGCGCCAGCAGCTTGGCCTCGGACAGCAGACAAGAGACCCAGTACTTC | CASSLASDSRQETQYF
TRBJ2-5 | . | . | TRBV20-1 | TGCAGTGCTAGGTACCAAGAGACCCAGTACTTC | CSARYQETQYF
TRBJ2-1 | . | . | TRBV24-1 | TGTGCCACCAGTGAGGAGTGGGAGTACCAAGAGACCCAGTTCTTC | CATSEEWEYQETQFF
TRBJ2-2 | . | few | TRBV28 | TGTGCCAGCATCCTGAGGGGAAACACCGGGGAGCTGTTTTTT | CASILRGNTGELFF
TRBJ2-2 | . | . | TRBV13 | TGTGCCAGCAGCTTAGGGACTAAGGCGAACACCGGGGAGCTGTTTTTT | CASSLGTKANTGELFF
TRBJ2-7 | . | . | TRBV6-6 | TGTGCCAGCAGTGACACCCCCGACACTGAGCAGTACTTC | CASSDTPDTEQYF
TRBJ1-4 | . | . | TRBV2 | TGTGCCAGCGGTGGGGCAGGAAGAGGTGAAAAACTGTTTTTT | CASGGAGRGEKLFF